This T cell receptor beta chain was sequenced during a study of T cell repertoires in cytomegalovirus infection. General study points: CMV carriers with the relevant HLA were identified by cumulative public TCR beta family frequency. The response measured ex vivo was dominated by TCR beta clonotypes (HLA-C-restricted and CMV-specific).

Trimming cost V 0 bases and J 8 bases, with 17 bases left between them. Germline-derived CDR1 and CDR2 are SQVTM and ANQGSEA. The CDR3 spans 15 residues. About this clonotype itself: Its target is unknown.

Each CDR3 protein is one row after TCRdb ran MiXCR on the reads. The sample lists more than 250,000 distinct CDR3 sequences; about an eighth were seen once. The source is a human donor in good health (CMV status not recorded). Some clones in this sample may be carry-over from other donors' samples. V usage is TRBV29-1 and J usage is TRBJ2-1, with D possibly matching TRBD1 (6 bases). Sequencing was done on a sample of PBMCs. The CDR3 DNA is TGCAGCGTTGAAGATTGGACAGACAGTTCCGATGAGCAGTTCTTC. Protein sequence: CSVEDWTDSSDEQFF.